The table lists the clone carrying this TCR beta chain with a few counts. The sample's time point: newly diagnosed GD, antithyroid drugs for less than 3 months. With RNA extracted from PBMCs as input, the TCR library was made. Arm-PCR of CDR3 regions with iRepertoire HTBI primers generated TCR beta libraries. TCRdb analysed the multiplex PCR reads with MiXCR anew, one entry per CDR3 protein. The sample holds under 700,000 distinct CDR3 sequences, about 16% seen once. The sample comes from a study of regulatory T cells in long-lasting Graves disease. Study overall: Freshly diagnosed Graves' patients had used antithyroid drugs for under 3 months.

V gave up 3 bases and J gave up 10 bases, with 24 bases separating them. The CDR3 has 17 residues. Germline-derived CDR1 and CDR2 are SNHLY and FYNNEI. The same data also went into a second study, on T cells in Graves' hyperthyroidism and ophthalmopathy. This second report adds: Patients between 18 and 65 years old had hyperthyroidism, newly diagnosed and lasting under 2 months. The TCR CDR3 was amplified in a first-round RT-PCR using the HTBI primer set.

The rearrangement uses TRBV2 and TRBJ1-4, with D tentatively TRBD1 (5 bases). This sequence was found in a woman aged 35-65 years with Graves disease. Sequenced here: peripheral blood mononuclear cells (PBMCs), sampled at new diagnosis, from a patient treated with antithyroid drugs. CDR3: CASSDGMWGDWRGKLFF. Here the CDR3 DNA reads TGTGCCAGCAGTGATGGGATGTGGGGCGACTGGAGGGGAAAACTGTTTTTT.